This TCR beta chain was sequenced for a study of shared clonotypes between healthy human individuals. Trimming removed 1 base at V and 4 bases at J, with 10 bases between. Germline V lookup: CDR1 SNHLY, CDR2 FYNNEI. CDR3 length equals 14 residues. The table came from immunoSEQ multiplex PCR; TCRdb's copy has only in-frame clones and leaves some out. Seen here are 2 million to 2.5 million clones, roughly 93% observed once, and the top ten hold 0.39%. This clonotype originated in a man aged 18-30 years in good health. Some clones in this sample may be carry-over from other donors' samples. The V and J genes are TRBV2 and TRBJ1-2; the D is unclear. The sample consisted of naive CD4+ T cells from PBMCs. Subset given: CD45RA+ positively selected. The CDR3 coding sequence is TGTGCCAGCAGTGAAGGGGTTCTCAGCTATGGCTACACCTTC. Its protein product is CASSEGVLSYGYTF.